A selection of T cell receptor beta chains follows, all from one sample in a study of vaccination and CD4 T cells after COVID-19. TCRdb analysed the PCR reads with MiXCR anew, one entry per CDR3 protein. The data show thousands of distinct CDR3 sequences, approximately 57% seen once. Which antigens these TCRs recognize remains unknown. Source material: CD4+ T cells from blood, cultured in vitro. All receptors come from a human donor in good health. The CDR3 runs from the conserved cysteine through the conserved F or W.

v_gene,j_gene,CDR3aa
TRBV5-6,TRBJ1-1,CASSFDRRMTEAFF
TRBV6-1,TRBJ1-5,CASRSGTVNQPQHF
TRBV10-3,TRBJ2-7,CAISESRTGGVSEQYF
TRBV12-3/TRBV12-4,TRBJ1-5,CASSSHYPGQGMYQPQHF
TRBV6-1,TRBJ1-2,CASSRQGNYGYTF
TRBV20-1,TRBJ2-3,CSAREPIAGVTDTQYF
TRBV27,TRBJ2-7,CASSFVGGGGSGGTYEQYF
TRBV5-6,TRBJ2-4,CASSSLPHIPNIQYF
TRBV28,TRBJ1-3,CASSLKGLHSGNTIYF
TRBV19,TRBJ2-6,CASSVERGTGANVLTF
TRBV7-2,TRBJ2-5,CASIPGRAGETQYF
TRBV6-5,TRBJ2-3,CASSSSWGRSTDTQYF
TRBV20-1,TRBJ2-1,CSARLGRSYNEQFF
TRBV5-1,TRBJ2-7,CASSIDNEQYF
TRBV7-2,TRBJ2-2,CASSLAGRGAGELFF
TRBV6-5,TRBJ1-1,CASSYSRGRDTEAFF
TRBV6-5,TRBJ1-1,CASSYAGENTEAFF
TRBV7-9,TRBJ2-5,CASSFLAGIQETQYF
TRBV5-6,TRBJ2-2,CASSRNRGSTGELFF
TRBV5-7,TRBJ2-3,CASSLGAGGQADTQYF
TRBV24-1,TRBJ2-2,CATSGGFTGELFF
TRBV11-2,TRBJ1-5,CASSLVTGIQPQHF
TRBV10-3,TRBJ2-2,CAITGPNTGELFF
TRBV9,TRBJ2-5,CASSSERTGKKRETQYF
TRBV12-3/TRBV12-4,TRBJ2-7,CATTRRGSYEQYF
TRBV7-2,TRBJ2-5,CASSWDQETQYF
TRBV29-1,TRBJ1-2,CSVEQGNGYTF